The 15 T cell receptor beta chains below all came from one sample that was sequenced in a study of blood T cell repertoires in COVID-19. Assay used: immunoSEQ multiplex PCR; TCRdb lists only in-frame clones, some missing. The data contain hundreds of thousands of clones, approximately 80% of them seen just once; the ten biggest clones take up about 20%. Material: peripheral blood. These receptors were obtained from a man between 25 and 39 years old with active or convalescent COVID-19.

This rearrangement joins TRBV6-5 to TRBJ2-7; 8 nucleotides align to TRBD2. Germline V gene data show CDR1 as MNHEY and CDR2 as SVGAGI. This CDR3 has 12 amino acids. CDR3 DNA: TGTCAAGCGGGAGAGAGGGGCTACGAGCAGTACTTC. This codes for CQAGERGYEQYF.

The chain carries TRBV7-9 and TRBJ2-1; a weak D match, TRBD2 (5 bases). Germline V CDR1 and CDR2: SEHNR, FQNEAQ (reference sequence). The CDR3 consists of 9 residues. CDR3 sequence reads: CGVAGEQFF. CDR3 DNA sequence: TGTGGAGTGGCGGGTGAGCAGTTCTTC.

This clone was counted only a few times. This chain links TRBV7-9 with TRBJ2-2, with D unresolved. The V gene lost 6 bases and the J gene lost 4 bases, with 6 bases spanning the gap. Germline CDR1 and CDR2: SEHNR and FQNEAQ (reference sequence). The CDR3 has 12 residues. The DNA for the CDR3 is TGTGCCAGCAGGAGAGGCACCGGGGAGCTGTTTTTT. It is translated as CASRRGTGELFF.

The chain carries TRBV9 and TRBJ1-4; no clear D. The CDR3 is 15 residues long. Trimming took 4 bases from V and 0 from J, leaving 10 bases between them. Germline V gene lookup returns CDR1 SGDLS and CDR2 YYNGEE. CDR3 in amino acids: CASSPGSSTNEKLFF. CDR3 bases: TGTGCCAGCAGCCCAGGAAGCTCAACTAATGAAAAACTGTTTTTT.

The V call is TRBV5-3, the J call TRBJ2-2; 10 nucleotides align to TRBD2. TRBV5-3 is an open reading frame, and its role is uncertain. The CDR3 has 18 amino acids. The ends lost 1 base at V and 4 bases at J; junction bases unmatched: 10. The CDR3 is CARSLRPSGRVSTGELFF. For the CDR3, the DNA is TGTGCCAGAAGCTTGCGTCCCAGCGGGAGGGTTAGCACCGGGGAGCTGTTTTTT.

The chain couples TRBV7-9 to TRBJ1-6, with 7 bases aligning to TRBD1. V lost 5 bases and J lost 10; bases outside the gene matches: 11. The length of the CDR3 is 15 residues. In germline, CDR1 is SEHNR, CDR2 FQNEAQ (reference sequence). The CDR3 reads CASSPDRASGSPLHF. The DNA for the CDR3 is TGTGCCAGCAGCCCAGACAGGGCGTCAGGATCACCCCTCCACTTT.

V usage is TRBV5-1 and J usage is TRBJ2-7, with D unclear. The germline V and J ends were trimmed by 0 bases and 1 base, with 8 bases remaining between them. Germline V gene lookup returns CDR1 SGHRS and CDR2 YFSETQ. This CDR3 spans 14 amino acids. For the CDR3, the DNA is TGCGCCAGCAGCTTGGGTTCAGTTTCCTACGAGCAGTACTTC. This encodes CASSLGSVSYEQYF.

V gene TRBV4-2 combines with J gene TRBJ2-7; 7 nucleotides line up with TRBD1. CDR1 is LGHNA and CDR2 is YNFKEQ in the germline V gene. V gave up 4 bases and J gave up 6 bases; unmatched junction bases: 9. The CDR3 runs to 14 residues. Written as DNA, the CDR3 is TGTGCCAGCAGCCCGGACAGGACTGGGGGCGAGCAGTACTTC. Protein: CASSPDRTGGEQYF.

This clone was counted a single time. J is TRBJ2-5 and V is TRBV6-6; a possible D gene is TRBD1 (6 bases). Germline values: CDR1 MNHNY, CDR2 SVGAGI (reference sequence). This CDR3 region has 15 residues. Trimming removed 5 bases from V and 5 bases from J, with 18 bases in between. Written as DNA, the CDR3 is TGTGCCAGCAGTCCCCCGCAGGGGCCAATGGAGACCCAGTACTTC. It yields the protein CASSPPQGPMETQYF.

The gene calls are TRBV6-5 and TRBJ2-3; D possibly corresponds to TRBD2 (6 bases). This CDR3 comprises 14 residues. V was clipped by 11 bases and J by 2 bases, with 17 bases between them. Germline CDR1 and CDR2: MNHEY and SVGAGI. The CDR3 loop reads CAVGGVDSTDTQYF. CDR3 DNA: TGTGCCGTAGGAGGGGTCGACTCCACAGATACGCAGTATTTT.

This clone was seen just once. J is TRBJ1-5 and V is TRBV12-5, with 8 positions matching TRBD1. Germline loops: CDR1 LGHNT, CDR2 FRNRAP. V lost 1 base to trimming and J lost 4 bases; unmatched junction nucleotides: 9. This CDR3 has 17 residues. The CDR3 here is CASGLAKRQGLNQPQHF. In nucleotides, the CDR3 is TGTGCTAGTGGTTTGGCGAAACGACAGGGGTTGAATCAGCCCCAGCATTTT. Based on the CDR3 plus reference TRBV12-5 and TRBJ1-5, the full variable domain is DARVTQTPRHKVTEMGQEVTMRCQPILGHNTVFWYRQTMMQGLELLAYFRNRAPLDDSGMPKDRFSAEMPDATLATLKIQPSEPRDSAVYFCASGLAKRQGLNQPQHFGDGTRLSIL.

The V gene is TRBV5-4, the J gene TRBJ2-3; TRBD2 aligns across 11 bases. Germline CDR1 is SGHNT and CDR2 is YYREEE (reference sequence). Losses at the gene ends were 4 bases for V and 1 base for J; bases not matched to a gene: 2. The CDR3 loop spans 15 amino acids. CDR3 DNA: TGTGCCAGCAGCATAGCGGGAGGGGGCACAGATACGCAGTATTTT. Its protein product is CASSIAGGGTDTQYF.

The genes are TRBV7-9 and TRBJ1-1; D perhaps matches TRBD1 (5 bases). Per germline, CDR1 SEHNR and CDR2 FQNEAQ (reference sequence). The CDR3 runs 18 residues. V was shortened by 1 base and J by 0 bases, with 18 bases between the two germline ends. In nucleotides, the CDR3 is TGTGCCAGCAGCTTAGAGGGTCGGAGTGACAGTATGAACACTGAAGCTTTCTTT. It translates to CASSLEGRSDSMNTEAFF.

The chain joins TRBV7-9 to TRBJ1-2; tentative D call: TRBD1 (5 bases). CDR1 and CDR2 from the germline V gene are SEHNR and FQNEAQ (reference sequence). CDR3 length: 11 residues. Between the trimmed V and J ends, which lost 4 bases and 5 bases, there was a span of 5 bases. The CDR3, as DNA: TGTGCCAGCAGCTCAGGGTATGGCTACACCTTC. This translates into CASSSGYGYTF.

CDR3 amino acids: CASSVAGGGTGELFF. The CDR3 DNA reads TGTGCCAGCAGTGTGGCGGGCGGGGGAACCGGGGAGCTGTTTTTT. V is TRBV2 and J is TRBJ2-2; 7 bases match TRBD2. The germline gives CDR1 SNHLY, CDR2 FYNNEI. This CDR3 contains 15 residues. Trimming removed 4 bases from V and 5 bases from J; junction bases left unmatched: 7.